The 15 T cell receptor beta chains reported below all come from one sample, sequenced in a study of spatial heterogeneity in lung cancer. Time point defined: sample taken at primary tumor resection. The study sequenced unsorted whole RNA from tumor, nontumor lung or frozen PBMC. TCRdb re-called the 5' RACE reads through MiXCR, storing one row per CDR3 protein. The sample holds about 23,000 distinct CDR3 sequences, approximately 4.7% seen once. The sequenced sample was PBMCs, obtained at surgery. The receptors were gathered from a male donor with early-stage non-small cell lung cancer.

At least ten counts were recorded for this clonotype. The CDR3 bases are TGTGCCAGCAGCTTATGGGGAGGGAACTCTGGAAACACCATATATTTT. Its protein product is CASSLWGGNSGNTIYF. The rearrangement links TRBV7-2 to TRBJ1-3; unclear D gene. The CDR3 consists of 16 residues. V lost 2 bases and J 0 bases, leaving 11 bases between the germline ends. CDR1 and CDR2 (germline): SGHTA, FQGNSA.

This clonotype showed up many times. The chain is built from TRBV28 and TRBJ2-1; 7 nucleotides align to TRBD2. The junction had 24 bases not matched to a gene; V was cut back by 10 bases and J by 6 bases. The CDR3 covers 18 residues. The germline V gene has CDR1 MDHEN and CDR2 SYDVKM. In DNA form, the CDR3 reads TGTGCCACCCTAGGGAGTACTAGCGCCGGGGCGCTACTCAATGAGCAGTTCTTC. Encoded protein: CATLGSTSAGALLNEQFF.

This clonotype was seen many times. The gene calls are TRBV10-3 and TRBJ1-2; D not resolved. This CDR3 contains 14 residues. V lost 0 bases to trimming and J lost 1 base, with 6 bases between them. Per germline, CDR1 ENHRY and CDR2 SYGVKD. The CDR3 DNA is TGTGCCATCAGTGAGTCGATTGGTAACTATGGCTACACCTTC. This translates into CAISESIGNYGYTF.

This clonotype appeared many times. This sequence joins TRBV7-2 and TRBJ2-3; 7 bases fit TRBD2. Germline lookup yields CDR1 SGHTA and CDR2 FQGNSA. The CDR3 sequence is 15 residues long. Losses at the gene ends were 1 base for V and 0 bases for J; bases not matched to a gene: 1. Here the CDR3 reads CASSLDSGSTDTQYF. CDR3 bases: TGTGCCAGCAGCTTAGATAGCGGGAGCACAGATACGCAGTATTTT.

This clonotype has at least ten counts. The chain carries TRBV27 and TRBJ1-2; 8 nucleotides match TRBD1. The J segment lost 10 bases and the V segment lost 3 bases, leaving 13 bases of the junction unmatched. The CDR3 sequence is 15 residues long. Germline-derived CDR1 and CDR2 are MNHEY and SMNVEV (reference sequence). CDR3 loop: CASSFQGAEAHFYTF. The CDR3 DNA sequence: TGTGCCAGCAGTTTCCAGGGGGCAGAGGCACACTTCTACACCTTC.

This clonotype has ten or more counts. The chain links TRBV6-2 or TRBV6-3 to TRBJ1-6, with no clear D. Germline V gene sequence: CDR1 MNHEY, CDR2 SVGEGT. This CDR3 spans 13 amino acids. Trimming stripped 8 bases from V and 5 bases from J, with 10 bases between. The CDR3 loop is CASGGWNNSPLHF. The CDR3 DNA reads as TGTGCCAGCGGCGGGTGGAATAATTCACCCCTCCACTTT.

Ten or more counts support this clonotype. This sequence joins TRBV6-5 and TRBJ2-5, with 10 bases that match TRBD1. J lost 5 bases, V lost 4 bases, and 4 bases had no gene match. CDR1 MNHEY and CDR2 SVGAGI come from the germline V gene. The CDR3 loop spans 14 amino acids. Here the CDR3 DNA reads TGTGCCAGCAGTTCCGGGACAGGGGCCGAGACCCAGTACTTC. Translation gives CASSSGTGAETQYF.

This clonotype was found many times. Here the CDR3 reads CASRRGPAQETQYF. CDR3 DNA sequence: TGTGCCAGCAGACGGGGACCGGCCCAAGAGACCCAGTACTTC. This rearrangement joins TRBV5-8 to TRBJ2-5; D tentatively reads TRBD1 or TRBD2 (5 bases each). Trimming pared 5 bases from V and 1 base from J, leaving 12 bases between. Germline V gene lookup returns CDR1 SGHTS and CDR2 YDEGEE. CDR3 length: 14 residues.

In its sample, this clonotype was seen many times. The chain employs TRBV6-6 and TRBJ2-1, with D tentatively TRBD1 or TRBD2 (5 bases each). The CDR3 runs 11 residues. Germline CDR1 and CDR2: MNHNY and SVGAGI (reference sequence). V was cut by 9 bases and J by 9 bases, with 12 bases left in between. CDR3 bases: TGTGCCAGTAACTATGGGGGTGAGCAGTTCTTC. Translation gives CASNYGGEQFF.

This clonotype was detected many times. The gene calls are TRBV14 and TRBJ1-1; tentatively, D is TRBD1 (5 bases). CDR1 is SGHDN, CDR2 FVKESK, per germline. V was shortened by 4 bases and J by 11 bases, with 20 bases between the two germline ends. CDR3 length equals 14 residues. CDR3 in DNA: TGTGCCAGCAGCCGAACGACAGTCTCCCATGACGCTTTCTTT. It translates to CASSRTTVSHDAFF.

Ten or more counts support this clonotype. The J gene is TRBJ2-7, the V gene TRBV6-1, with 9 nucleotides matching TRBD2. With V trimmed by 4 bases and J by 6 bases, 13 bases remained unmatched. This CDR3 region has 16 residues. In germline, CDR1 is MNHNS, CDR2 SASEGT. CDR3 in amino acids: CASSGSIAGDYVEQYF. The CDR3 coding sequence is TGTGCCAGCAGTGGATCCATAGCGGGAGATTACGTCGAGCAGTACTTC.

This clonotype was seen many times. The rearrangement uses TRBV12-3 or TRBV12-4 and TRBJ1-2; no clear D gene. This CDR3 comprises 14 residues. Trimming pared 2 bases from V and 1 base from J, leaving 8 bases between. CDR3 nucleotide sequence: TGTGCCAGCAGTTTATTCCAGATTAACTATGGCTACACCTTC. It encodes CASSLFQINYGYTF.

For this clonotype: A much larger clone is a single base away; this may be a read error. This chain joins TRBV6-6 and TRBJ1-5, with D possibly being TRBD1 (5 bases). Trimming took 2 bases from V and 11 from J, leaving 16 bases between them. The CDR3 has 14 residues. Germline V lookup: CDR1 MNHNY, CDR2 SVGAGI (reference sequence). The DNA of the CDR3 is TGTGCCAGCAGTTACGACGGGTCTAGACAGTCCCAGCATTTT. The encoded protein is CASSYDGSRQSQHF.

This clonotype has ten or more counts. The chain employs TRBV12-3 or TRBV12-4 and TRBJ2-6; D is possibly TRBD2 (6 bases). Between the trimmed V and J ends, which lost 3 bases and 1 base, there was a span of 13 bases. The CDR3 loop spans 17 amino acids. CDR3 residues: CASSLGAGLSGANVLTF. CDR3 nucleotides: TGTGCCAGCAGTTTGGGAGCAGGACTATCTGGGGCCAACGTCCTGACTTTC.

This clonotype has at least ten counts. The V and J genes are TRBV6-1 and TRBJ2-2, with D possibly matching TRBD1 (6 bases). Looked up from germline, CDR1 is MNHNS and CDR2 is SASEGT. The CDR3 has 15 residues. V was shortened by 5 bases and J by 4 bases, with 14 bases between the two germline ends. CDR3 region: CASSSRAGVTGELFF. Here the CDR3 DNA reads TGTGCCAGCAGTTCACGCGCAGGGGTCACCGGGGAGCTGTTTTTT.